The 8 T cell receptor beta chains reported below all come from one sample, sequenced in a study of human T cells and chemical hapten exposure. Time point reported: pre-sensitization, week 0. This sample's treatment: therapeutic diphenylcyclopropenone sensitization with weekly scalp DPC. In TCRdb, the RACE reads were re-called with MiXCR into one record per CDR3 protein. In the table there are fewer than 300,000 distinct CDR3 sequences, about 8.1% of which are singletons. Sequencing used whole blood, obtained in connection with sensitization to the hapten diphenylcyclopropenone (DPC). The receptors originated from a woman between 40 and 50 years old with alopecia areata. Some clones in this sample may be carry-over from other donors' samples.

This clonotype showed up many times. This chain links TRBV28 with TRBJ2-5; 7 nucleotides agree with TRBD1. Germline lookup yields CDR1 MDHEN and CDR2 SYDVKM. V lost 6 bases to trimming and J lost 3 bases; unmatched junction nucleotides: 7. The CDR3 covers 14 residues. The CDR3 DNA reads as TGTGCCAGCAGGGTTCTCGACAGGGAAGAGACCCAGTACTTC. Protein: CASRVLDREETQYF.

This clonotype came up a few times. The gene calls are TRBV6-5 and TRBJ2-3; perhaps TRBD2 as D (5 bases). The germline V and J ends were trimmed by 6 bases and 3 bases, with 13 bases remaining between them. CDR1 is MNHEY, CDR2 SVGAGI, per germline. This CDR3 is built from 14 residues. The CDR3 DNA sequence: TGTGCCAGCAGGGACTGGGGTATAACAGATACGCAGTATTTT. Its protein is CASRDWGITDTQYF.

The rearrangement links TRBV7-3 to TRBJ2-1; maybe TRBD2 (5 bases). CDR3 size: 15 residues. V was shortened by 4 bases and J by 8 bases, with 18 bases between the two germline ends. CDR1 is SGHTA and CDR2 is FQGTGA in the germline V gene. CDR3: CASSYEGTTVHEQFF. The DNA of the CDR3 is TGTGCCAGCAGCTATGAGGGCACTACAGTCCATGAGCAGTTCTTC.

This sequence joins TRBV7-2 and TRBJ1-2; the D gene is possibly TRBD1 (6 bases). This CDR3 region has 12 residues. V shed 3 bases and J shed 7 bases, with 9 bases lying between them. Per the germline V gene, CDR1 is SGHTA and CDR2 is FQGNSA. The CDR3 DNA is TGTGCCAGCAGCTTGTACAGGGCTGGCTACACCTTC. Protein: CASSLYRAGYTF.

This clonotype was seen only a few times. The CDR3 DNA reads TGCAGCGTAGACGTGACAGGGGGTGGTACTGAAGCTTTCTTT. Translated: CSVDVTGGGTEAFF. The chain couples TRBV29-1 to TRBJ1-1, with 9 nucleotides matching TRBD1. The V gene end was trimmed by 6 bases and the J gene end by 5 bases; junction bases not matched to a gene: 10. There are 14 residues in the CDR3. CDR1 SQVTM and CDR2 ANQGSEA come from the germline V gene.

Written as DNA, the CDR3 is TGTGCCAGCAGTTTTAAGGGACAACGAGCGAACACCGGGGAGCTGTTTTTT. This encodes CASSFKGQRANTGELFF. This rearrangement joins TRBV12-3 or TRBV12-4 to TRBJ2-2, with a weak D call TRBD1 (6 bases). The CDR3 length is 17 residues. V lost 3 bases and J lost 0, with 14 bases in between.

The chain is built from TRBV4-2 and TRBJ2-3, with 9 bases that match TRBD2. In germline, CDR1 is LGHNA, CDR2 YNFKEQ. V lost 1 base, J lost 2 bases, and 7 bases stayed unmatched. The CDR3 is 17 residues long. CDR3 DNA sequence: TGTGCCAGCAGCCAAGCTGGCGGGAGGGCCTTCACAGATACGCAGTATTTT. It encodes CASSQAGGRAFTDTQYF.

There are a few counts of this clonotype. The V gene is TRBV5-1, the J gene TRBJ2-1; D might be TRBD1 or TRBD2, each matching 5 bases. The CDR3 sequence is 13 residues long. V lost 7 bases, J lost 5 bases, and 13 bases lay in between. Germline lookup yields CDR1 SGHRS and CDR2 YFSETQ. The CDR3 region is CASVGPPNNEQFF. The DNA for the CDR3 is TGCGCCAGCGTGGGACCTCCTAACAATGAGCAGTTCTTC.